A single T cell receptor (beta chain) is shown here with its context. Its target antigen remains unknown. There are no base qualities to consult, and no much larger clone falls within one base. The germline V gene yields SGHAT for CDR1 and FQNNGV for CDR2. Trimming costs V 6 bases and J 7 bases, and their ends lie 9 bases apart. Including cysteine and phenylalanine, the CDR3 has 11 amino acids. Here the CDR3 DNA is all that survives: 33 bases in frame from base 1. The protocol used for the library was the immunoSEQ multiplex PCR assay. As for how the authors treated the data: A statistical classification framework was built to diagnose cytomegalovirus status from the catalog of TCR beta chain sequences. TCRdb re-hosts the immuneACCESS table, in-frame sequences only. Its copies lack some clones; in the studies checked, an unresolved V gene accounts for under half of them, and the cause for the rest is not known. Clonal size and the V and J genes are those of that table, whereas D and trimming came from the DNA. Here the sample has roughly 150,000 clones; roughly nine tenths occur a single time. The ten most abundant clones make up around 3.2% of the sample.

The data originate from a study of cytomegalovirus exposure and HLA in healthy donors listed by TCRdb under 2017. General notes on the study: The 500 to 700 repertoires of the first cohort and the 110 or so validation repertoires were produced on the same platform, according to a later analysis. In addition to the first cohort of approximately 650 subjects, a separate validation cohort of some 120 different subjects was used. The aim of the study was to test whether cataloging public T cell receptors could identify signatures of past pathogen exposure. The study combined high-throughput TCR immunosequencing, statistical association of individual TCRs with disease status, and machine learning to predict cytomegalovirus infection status.

The paper's findings and limits, for the study overall: In the study, roughly 160 TCR beta chains were listed as associated with cytomegalovirus. The classifier was reported to diagnose cytomegalovirus status with high specificity and sensitivity in both the original and validation cohorts. In vitro tests confirmed that a few of the cytomegalovirus-associated TCR beta chains recognize cytomegalovirus antigens. Across donors, most TCR sequences were observed very rarely, whereas some public TCRs were present in many individuals. Of the cluster scores, approximately 95% were above 0 in a later analysis, which found that TCRs clustered in the first cohort also tended to co-occur in the 120 validation repertoires. The authors suggested that the approach could potentially be generalized to other disease states and immunological phenotypes. A later analysis had no HLA typing for the validation cohort, so co-occurrence there was scored across all 110 or so repertoires.

The donors were included in the validation cohort of approximately 120 subjects, a group kept apart from the approximately 670-subject first cohort. The sequenced material came from PBMCs. This receptor was taken from a woman between 18 and 29 years old in good health and CMV-seropositive. The sequence is built from TRBV11-2 and TRBJ1-1, with no D gene named confidently. The CDR3 region: CASRVAGEAFF. The sequenced DNA: TGTGCCAGCAGGGTTGCGGGTGAAGCTTTCTTT.